Listed here are 13 T cell receptor beta chains from one sample, sequenced in a study of OX40 agonist ivuxolimab in advanced cancers. Measured with immunoSEQ multiplex PCR; TCRdb has only the in-frame clones, and not every one. The table has 130,000 or so clones, 85% to 95% seen once. This sample comprised CD4+ or CD8+ T cells sorted from blood, obtained in a trial of the OX40 agonist ivuxolimab. These receptor sequences come from an adult with an advanced solid tumor such as melanoma, head and neck, liver or kidney cancer.

This chain uses TRBV7-2 with TRBJ1-5; no clear D. Germline V gene data show CDR1 as SGHTA and CDR2 as FQGNSA. This CDR3 has 13 residues. V lost 0 bases, J lost 4 bases, and 4 bases lay in between. The DNA for the CDR3 is TGTGCCAGCAGCTTAGCGTATAATCAGCCCCAGCATTTT. It specifies CASSLAYNQPQHF.

The gene calls are TRBV7-9 and TRBJ2-7, with 8 positions matching TRBD2. The trim removed 5 bases at V and 2 bases at J, leaving 8 bases unmatched. Germline CDR1 is SEHNR and CDR2 is FQNEAQ (reference sequence). CDR3 length equals 15 residues. The CDR3 bases are TGTGCCAGCAGCCCCCCGCCGGGACTAGCCTACGAGCAGTACTTC. It translates to CASSPPPGLAYEQYF.

The rearrangement links TRBV6-5 to TRBJ1-2; the D is unclear. The germline V gene encodes CDR1 MNHEY and CDR2 SVGAGI. The CDR3 covers 12 residues. Trimming removed 6 bases at V and 5 bases at J, with 10 bases between. This chain's CDR3 is CASSTPGYGYTF. In DNA, the CDR3 is TGTGCCAGCAGCACCCCTGGATATGGCTACACCTTC.

A word on this clone: The junction differs from germline at one of its ends, possibly a read error. The chain has TRBV29-1 and TRBJ1-2, with D perhaps TRBD1 (5 bases). Per the germline V gene, CDR1 is SQVTM and CDR2 is ANQGSEA. CDR3 size: 15 residues. The CDR3 coding sequence is TGCAGCGTTGAAAGCCAAGGGGCCCCTGACTATGGCTGCACCTTC. This sequence encodes CSVESQGAPDYGCTF.

This clone came up once. A read error may account for a junction end that differs from germline. The genes are TRBV7-2 and TRBJ2-7; D remains ambiguous. This CDR3 has 13 amino acids. Germline V CDR1 and CDR2: SGHTA, FQGNSA. CDR3: CASSSYPGHPDHF. The CDR3 DNA reads TGTGCCAGCAGCTCCTACCCGGGTCACCCTGACCACTTC.

V and J are TRBV11-2 and TRBJ1-1; no firm D call. CDR1 and CDR2 from the germline V gene are SGHAT and FQNNGV. V lost 1 base, J lost 3 bases, and 15 bases lay in between. This CDR3 contains 16 residues. CDR3 amino acids: CASSLGPGPPHTEAFF. The CDR3 DNA sequence: TGTGCCAGCAGCTTAGGGCCAGGTCCTCCCCACACTGAAGCTTTCTTT.

The gene calls are TRBV6-5 and TRBJ2-3; tentative D call: TRBD2 (5 bases). The CDR3 consists of 12 residues. Per germline, CDR1 MNHEY and CDR2 SVGAGI. V was trimmed by 7 bases and J by 5 bases, leaving 10 bases between them. The CDR3 loop is CASMAGGDTQYF. The CDR3 region has the DNA TGTGCCAGCATGGCGGGTGGAGATACGCAGTATTTT.

The chain has TRBV2 and TRBJ1-4; perhaps TRBD1 as D (5 bases). V lost 6 bases, J lost 0 bases, and 8 bases lay in between. The V gene's germline CDR1 is SNHLY and CDR2 FYNNEI. CDR3 length: 14 amino acids. CDR3 protein: CASRGGSTNEKLFF. CDR3 sequence (DNA): TGTGCCAGCAGGGGGGGTTCAACTAATGAAAAACTGTTTTTT.

The rearrangement uses TRBV2 and TRBJ1-1, with D tentatively TRBD1 (6 bases). V gave up 6 bases and J gave up 5 bases, with 13 bases separating them. Germline lookup yields CDR1 SNHLY and CDR2 FYNNEI. The CDR3 length is 13 residues. The CDR3 spells CASSPDRQTEAFF. The CDR3 DNA reads TGTGCCAGCAGCCCCGACAGGCAGACTGAAGCTTTCTTT.

The chain is built from TRBV9 and TRBJ2-2, with D possibly being TRBD1 or TRBD2 (5 bases each). The CDR3 extends over 14 amino acids. Germline CDR1 SGDLS, CDR2 YYNGEE. Trimming removed 7 bases at V and 5 bases at J, with 15 bases between. Here the CDR3 DNA reads TGTGCCAGCGGTCCACGGGGCTCGACCGGGGAGCTGTTTTTT. It yields the protein CASGPRGSTGELFF.

This rearrangement joins TRBV27 to TRBJ2-5, with a tentative D call TRBD2 (5 bases). The germline V gene has CDR1 MNHEY and CDR2 SMNVEV (reference sequence). V was clipped by 5 bases and J by 4 bases, with 14 bases between them. The CDR3 extends over 14 amino acids. CDR3 DNA sequence: TGTGCCAGCAGTCCTAGGACTTATCCAGAGACCCAGTACTTC. Translation gives CASSPRTYPETQYF.

This clone appeared once. The chain uses TRBV7-2 and TRBJ1-3; weak D call: TRBD1 (6 bases). The germline gives CDR1 SGHTA, CDR2 FQGNSA. This CDR3 comprises 16 residues. The V and J ends lost 5 bases and 0 bases respectively, with 14 bases between them. Here the CDR3 DNA reads TGTGCCAGCAGCCGCCTACAGGGACGCTCTGGAAACACCATATATTTT. Encoded protein: CASSRLQGRSGNTIYF.

CDR3 loop: CASSQGGQGLVDEQFF. The CDR3, as DNA: TGTGCCAGCAGCCAAGGGGGACAGGGTCTAGTAGATGAGCAGTTCTTC. This chain uses TRBV28 with TRBJ2-1; 9 bases are shared with TRBD1. Germline assignment: CDR1 MDHEN and CDR2 SYDVKM. V shed 6 bases and J 8 bases; nucleotides not matched to a gene: 14. The CDR3 has 16 amino acids.